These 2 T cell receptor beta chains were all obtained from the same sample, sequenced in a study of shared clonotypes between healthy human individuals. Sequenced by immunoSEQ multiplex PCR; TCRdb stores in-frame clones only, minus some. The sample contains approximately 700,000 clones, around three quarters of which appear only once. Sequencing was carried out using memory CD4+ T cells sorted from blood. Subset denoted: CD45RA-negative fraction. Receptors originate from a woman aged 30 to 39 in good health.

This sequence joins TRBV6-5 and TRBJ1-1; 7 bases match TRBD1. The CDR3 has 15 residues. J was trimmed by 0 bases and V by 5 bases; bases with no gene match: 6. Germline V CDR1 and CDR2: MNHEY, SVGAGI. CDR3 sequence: CASSRNRGLNTEAFF. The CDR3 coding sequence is TGTGCCAGCAGTCGTAACAGGGGACTGAACACTGAAGCTTTCTTT.

CDR3 bases: TGTGCCAGCAGTTGGGGGGGTAACACCGGGGAGCTGTTTTTT. Amino acids: CASSWGGNTGELFF. V usage is TRBV6-5 and J usage is TRBJ2-2, with 7 bases fitting TRBD2. The junction had 1 base not matched to a gene; V was cut back by 4 bases and J by 2 bases. Germline V gene lookup returns CDR1 MNHEY and CDR2 SVGAGI. The CDR3 is made up of 14 amino acids.